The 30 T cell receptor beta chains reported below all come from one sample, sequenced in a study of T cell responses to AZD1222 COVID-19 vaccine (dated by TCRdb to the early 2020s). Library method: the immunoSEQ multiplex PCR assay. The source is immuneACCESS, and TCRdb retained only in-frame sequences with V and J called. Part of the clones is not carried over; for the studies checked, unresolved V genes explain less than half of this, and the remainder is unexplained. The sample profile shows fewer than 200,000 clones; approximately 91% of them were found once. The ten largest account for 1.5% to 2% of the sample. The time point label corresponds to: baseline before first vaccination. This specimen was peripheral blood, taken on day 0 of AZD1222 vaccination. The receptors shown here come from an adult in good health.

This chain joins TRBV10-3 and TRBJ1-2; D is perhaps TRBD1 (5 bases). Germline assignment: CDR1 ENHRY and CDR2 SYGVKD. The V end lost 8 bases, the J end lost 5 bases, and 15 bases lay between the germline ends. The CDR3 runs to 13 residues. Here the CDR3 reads CAIAQAGPYGYTF. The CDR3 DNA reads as TGTGCCATCGCTCAGGCAGGGCCGTATGGCTACACCTTC.

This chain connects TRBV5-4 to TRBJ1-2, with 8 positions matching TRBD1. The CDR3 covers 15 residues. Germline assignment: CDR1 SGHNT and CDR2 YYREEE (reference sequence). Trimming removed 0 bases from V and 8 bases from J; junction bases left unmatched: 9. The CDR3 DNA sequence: TGTGCCAGCAGCTTGGTCGGCAGGGGGCTAGGGGGCTACACCTTC. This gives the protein CASSLVGRGLGGYTF. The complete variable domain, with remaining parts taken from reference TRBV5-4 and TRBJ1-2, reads ETGVTQSPTHLIKTRGQQVTLRCSSQSGHNTVSWYQQALGQGPQFIFQYYREEENGRGNFPPRFSGLQFPNYSSELNVNALELDDSALYLCASSLVGRGLGGYTFGSGTRLTVV.

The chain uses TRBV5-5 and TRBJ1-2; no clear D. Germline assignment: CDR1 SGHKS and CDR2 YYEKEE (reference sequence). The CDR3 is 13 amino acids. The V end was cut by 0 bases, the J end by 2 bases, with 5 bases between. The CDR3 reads CASSLEPNYGYTF. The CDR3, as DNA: TGTGCCAGCAGCTTGGAGCCGAACTATGGCTACACCTTC.

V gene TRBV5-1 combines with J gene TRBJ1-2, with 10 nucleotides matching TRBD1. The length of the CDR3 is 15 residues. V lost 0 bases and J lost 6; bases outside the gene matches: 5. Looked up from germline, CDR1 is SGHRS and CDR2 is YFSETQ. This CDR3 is CASSLVAGQGNGYTF. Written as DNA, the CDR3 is TGCGCCAGCAGCTTGGTTGCGGGACAGGGGAATGGCTACACCTTC.

CDR3 region: CSVKDGNQPQHF. The CDR3 coding sequence is TGCAGCGTGAAAGACGGCAATCAGCCCCAGCATTTT. V is TRBV29-1 and J is TRBJ1-5; D gene ambiguous. Trimming removed 6 bases from V and 2 bases from J, with 8 bases in between. CDR1 and CDR2 (germline): SQVTM, ANQGSEA. This CDR3 is built from 12 residues.

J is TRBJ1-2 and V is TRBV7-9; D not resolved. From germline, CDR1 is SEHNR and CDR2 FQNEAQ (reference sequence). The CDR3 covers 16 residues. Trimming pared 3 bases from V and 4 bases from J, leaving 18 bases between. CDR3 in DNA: TGTGCCAGCAGCTTGGGCGATCAATACGGGCGCTATGGCTACACCTTC. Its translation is CASSLGDQYGRYGYTF.

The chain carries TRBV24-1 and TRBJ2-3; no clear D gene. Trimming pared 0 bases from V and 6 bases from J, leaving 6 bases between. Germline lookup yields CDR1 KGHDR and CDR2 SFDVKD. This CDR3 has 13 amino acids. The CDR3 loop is CATSDLGRDTQYF. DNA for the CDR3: TGTGCCACCAGTGATTTGGGCCGGGATACGCAGTATTTT.

The CDR3 loop is CASRYTGGRTEAFF. CDR3 nucleotide sequence: TGTGCCAGCAGGTATACAGGGGGCAGGACTGAAGCTTTCTTT. The chain uses TRBV28 and TRBJ1-1; 9 bases fit TRBD1. This CDR3 has 14 amino acids. In germline, CDR1 is MDHEN, CDR2 SYDVKM. With 6 bases clipped from V and 5 bases from J, the junction kept 7 bases outside the gene matches.

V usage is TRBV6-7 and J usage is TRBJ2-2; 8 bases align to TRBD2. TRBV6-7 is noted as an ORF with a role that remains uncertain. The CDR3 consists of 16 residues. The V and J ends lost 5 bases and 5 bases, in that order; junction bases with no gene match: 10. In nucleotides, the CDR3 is TGTGCCAGCAGTCTCCTCGGGGGGGGCCGGACCGGGGAGCTGTTTTTT. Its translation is CASSLLGGGRTGELFF.

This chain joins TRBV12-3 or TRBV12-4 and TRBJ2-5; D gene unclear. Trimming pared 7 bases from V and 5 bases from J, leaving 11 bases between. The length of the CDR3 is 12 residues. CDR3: CASTSAGETQYF. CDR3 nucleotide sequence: TGTGCCAGCACCTCCGCCGGCGAGACCCAGTACTTC.

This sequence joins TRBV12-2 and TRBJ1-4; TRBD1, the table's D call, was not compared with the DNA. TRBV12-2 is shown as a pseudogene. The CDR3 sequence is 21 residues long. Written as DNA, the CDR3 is TGTGCAAGTCGCTTTTTTATTTGGGACAGTATCAACTTTGCAACTAATGAAAAACTGTTTTTT. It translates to CASRFFIWDSINFATNEKLFF.

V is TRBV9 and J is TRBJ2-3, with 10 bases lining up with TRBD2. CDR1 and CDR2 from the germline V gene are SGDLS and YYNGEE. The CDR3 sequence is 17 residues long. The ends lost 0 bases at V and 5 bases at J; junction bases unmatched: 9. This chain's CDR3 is CASSVDPSGSTRDTQYF. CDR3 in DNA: TGTGCCAGCAGCGTAGATCCTAGCGGGAGTACGCGAGATACGCAGTATTTT.

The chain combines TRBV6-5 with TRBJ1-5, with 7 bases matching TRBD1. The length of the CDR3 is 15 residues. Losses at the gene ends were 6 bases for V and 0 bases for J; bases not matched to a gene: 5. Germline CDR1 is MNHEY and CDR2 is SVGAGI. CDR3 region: CASRLGQHSNQPQHF. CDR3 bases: TGTGCCAGCAGACTGGGACAGCATAGCAATCAGCCCCAGCATTTT.

CDR3 sequence (DNA): TGTGCCAGCAGTTTAGGGCCCGGTGGGCAGTACTTC. It is translated as CASSLGPGGQYF. The chain combines TRBV28 with TRBJ2-7; D call uncertain. The CDR3 contains 12 residues. V was shortened by 2 bases and J by 9 bases, with 11 bases between the two germline ends. CDR1 is MDHEN, CDR2 SYDVKM, per germline.

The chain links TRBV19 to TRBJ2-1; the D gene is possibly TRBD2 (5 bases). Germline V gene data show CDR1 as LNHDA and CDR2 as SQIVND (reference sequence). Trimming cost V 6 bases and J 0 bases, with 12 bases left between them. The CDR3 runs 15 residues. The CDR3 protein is CASRILASSYNEQFF. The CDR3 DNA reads TGTGCCAGTAGAATTCTAGCCTCCTCCTACAATGAGCAGTTCTTC.

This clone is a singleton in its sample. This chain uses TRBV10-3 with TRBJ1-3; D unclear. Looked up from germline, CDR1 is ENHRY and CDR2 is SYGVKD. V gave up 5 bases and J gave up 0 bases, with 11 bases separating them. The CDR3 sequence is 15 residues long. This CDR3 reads CAISSGQRSGNTIYF. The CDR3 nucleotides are TGTGCCATCAGTTCCGGGCAGCGCTCTGGAAACACCATATATTTT.

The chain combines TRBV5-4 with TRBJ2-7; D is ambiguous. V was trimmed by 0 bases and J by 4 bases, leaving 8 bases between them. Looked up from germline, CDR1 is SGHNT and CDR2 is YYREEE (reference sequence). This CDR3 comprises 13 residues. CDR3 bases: TGTGCCAGCAGCTTGGCGGTCGAATACGAGCAGTACTTC. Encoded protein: CASSLAVEYEQYF.

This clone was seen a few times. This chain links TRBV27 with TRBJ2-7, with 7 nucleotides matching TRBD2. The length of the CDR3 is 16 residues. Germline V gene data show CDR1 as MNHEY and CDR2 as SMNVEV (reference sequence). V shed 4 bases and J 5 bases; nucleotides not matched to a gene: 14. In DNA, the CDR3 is TGTGCCAGCAGTTCGACCGGAGGGGCGGGAGTAAACGAGCAGTACTTC. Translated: CASSSTGGAGVNEQYF.

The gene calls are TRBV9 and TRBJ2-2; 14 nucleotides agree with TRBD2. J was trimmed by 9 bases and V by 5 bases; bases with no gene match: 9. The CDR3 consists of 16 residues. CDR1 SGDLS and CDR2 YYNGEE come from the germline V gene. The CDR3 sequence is CASSATGTSGSRELFF. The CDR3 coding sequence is TGTGCCAGCAGTGCTACCGGGACTAGCGGGAGTAGGGAGCTGTTTTTT. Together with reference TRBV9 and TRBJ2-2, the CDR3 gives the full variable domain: DSGVTQTPKHLITATGQRVTLRCSPRSGDLSVYWYQQSLDQGLQFLIQYYNGEERAKGNILERFSAQQFPDLHSELNLSSLELGDSALYFCASSATGTSGSRELFFGEGSRLTVL.

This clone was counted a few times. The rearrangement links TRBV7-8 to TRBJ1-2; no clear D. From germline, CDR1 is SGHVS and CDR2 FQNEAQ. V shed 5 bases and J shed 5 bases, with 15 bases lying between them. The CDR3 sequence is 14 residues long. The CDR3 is CASSPSGIWYGYTF. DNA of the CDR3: TGTGCCAGCAGCCCCAGCGGGATTTGGTATGGCTACACCTTC. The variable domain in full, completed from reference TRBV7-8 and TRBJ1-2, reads GAGVSQSPRYKVAKRGQDVALRCDPISGHVSLFWYQQALGQGPEFLTYFQNEAQLDKSGLPSDRFFAERPEGSVSTLKIQRTQQEDSAVYLCASSPSGIWYGYTFGSGTRLTVV.

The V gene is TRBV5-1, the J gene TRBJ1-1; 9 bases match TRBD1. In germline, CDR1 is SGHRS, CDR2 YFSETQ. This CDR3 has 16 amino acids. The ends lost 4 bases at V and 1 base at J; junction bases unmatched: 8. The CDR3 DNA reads TGCGCCAGCAGCCCGGTGGGACAGGGAGCGAACACTGAAGCTTTCTTT. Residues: CASSPVGQGANTEAFF.

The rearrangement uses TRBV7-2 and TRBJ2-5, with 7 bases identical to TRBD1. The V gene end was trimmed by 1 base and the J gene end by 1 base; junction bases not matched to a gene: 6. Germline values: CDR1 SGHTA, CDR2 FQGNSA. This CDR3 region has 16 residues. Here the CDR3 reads CASSLVGGQPQETQYF. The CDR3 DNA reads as TGTGCCAGCAGCTTAGTTGGGGGACAGCCCCAAGAGACCCAGTACTTC.

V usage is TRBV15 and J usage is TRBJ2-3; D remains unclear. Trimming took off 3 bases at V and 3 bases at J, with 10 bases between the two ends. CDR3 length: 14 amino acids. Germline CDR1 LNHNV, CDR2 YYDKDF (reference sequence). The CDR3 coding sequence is TGTGCCACCAGCAGGAAGGGTAGAACAGATACGCAGTATTTT. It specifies CATSRKGRTDTQYF.

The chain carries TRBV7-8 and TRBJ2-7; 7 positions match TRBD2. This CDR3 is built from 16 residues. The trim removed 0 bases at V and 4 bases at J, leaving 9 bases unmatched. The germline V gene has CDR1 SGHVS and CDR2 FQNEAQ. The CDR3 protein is CASSLATGTTPYEQYF. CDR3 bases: TGTGCCAGCAGCTTAGCCACCGGGACTACTCCGTACGAGCAGTACTTC.

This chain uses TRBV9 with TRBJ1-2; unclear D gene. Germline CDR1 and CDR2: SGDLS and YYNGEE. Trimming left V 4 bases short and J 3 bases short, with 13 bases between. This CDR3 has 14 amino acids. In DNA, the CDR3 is TGTGCCAGCAGCCTAGGACCGGAGGACTATGGCTACACCTTC. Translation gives CASSLGPEDYGYTF.

The CDR3 protein is CAIRGLSGETQYF. Written as DNA, the CDR3 is TGTGCCATCAGGGGGCTTTCTGGGGAGACCCAGTACTTC. J is TRBJ2-5 and V is TRBV10-3; D possibly corresponds to TRBD1 (5 bases). From germline, CDR1 is ENHRY and CDR2 SYGVKD. This CDR3 region has 13 residues. The ends were cut back, 6 bases at V and 5 bases at J, with 13 bases in the middle.

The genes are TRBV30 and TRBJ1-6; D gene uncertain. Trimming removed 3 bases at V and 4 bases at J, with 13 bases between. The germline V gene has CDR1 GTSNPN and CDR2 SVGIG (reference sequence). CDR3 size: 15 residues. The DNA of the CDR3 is TGTGCCTGGAGCGCAGGTGTCCTTTATAATTCACCCCTCCACTTT. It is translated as CAWSAGVLYNSPLHF.

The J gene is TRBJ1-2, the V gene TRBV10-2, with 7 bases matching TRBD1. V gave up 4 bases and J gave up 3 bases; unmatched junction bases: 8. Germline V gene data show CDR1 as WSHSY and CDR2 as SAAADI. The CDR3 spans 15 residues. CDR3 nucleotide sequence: TGCGCCAGCAGTGCGATCGTCGGGACAGACTATGGCTACACCTTC. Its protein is CASSAIVGTDYGYTF.

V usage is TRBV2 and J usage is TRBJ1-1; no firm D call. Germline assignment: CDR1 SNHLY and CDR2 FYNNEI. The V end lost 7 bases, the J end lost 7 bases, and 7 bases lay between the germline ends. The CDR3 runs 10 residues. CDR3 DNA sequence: TGTGCCAGCATGGTAGATGAAGCTTTCTTT. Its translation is CASMVDEAFF.

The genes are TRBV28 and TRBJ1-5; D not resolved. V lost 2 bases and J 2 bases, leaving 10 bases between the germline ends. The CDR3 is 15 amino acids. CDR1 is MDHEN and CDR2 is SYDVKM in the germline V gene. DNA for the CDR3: TGTGCCAGCAGTTTAGCGAACGAGCGCAATCAGCCCCAGCATTTT. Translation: CASSLANERNQPQHF.